The TCR beta chain described here comes from a study of T cells after yellow fever vaccination. MiXCR, run by TCRdb on the 5' RACE reads, gives a single entry per CDR3 protein. The data hold about 170,000 distinct CDR3 sequences, with about 6% observed a single time. The germline V and J ends were trimmed by 6 bases and 2 bases, with 21 bases remaining between them. CDR1 is MNHEY, CDR2 SVGEGT, per germline. The length of the CDR3 is 17 residues. The TCR was taken from a man aged 18-30 years who received the YFV17D yellow fever vaccine. This sample comprised CD4+ T cells sorted from PBMCs, obtained on the day of the first yellow fever vaccination. The chain has TRBV6-2 or TRBV6-3 and TRBJ2-3; possible D gene TRBD2, 6 bases. CDR3 loop: CASSSFSGRLFTDTQYF. In nucleotides, the CDR3 is TGTGCCAGCAGCTCCTTCTCCGGGAGACTTTTCACAGATACGCAGTATTTT.